These 6 T cell receptor beta chains were all obtained from the same sample, sequenced in a study of coeliac disease. TCRdb's table, derived via immunoSEQ multiplex PCR, lists solely in-frame clones and lacks some. Of a few thousand clones listed, approximately 75% are singletons. The sample consisted of lamina propria lymphocytes from the gut. These receptors were obtained from a woman between 18 and 30 years old with active celiac disease.

This clone occurred once. This chain joins TRBV4-2 and TRBJ2-3; D uncertain. The germline gives CDR1 LGHNA, CDR2 YNFKEQ. The CDR3 covers 14 residues. Trimming took off 3 bases at V and 1 base at J, with 8 bases between the two ends. The CDR3 loop is CASSQFGGTDTQYF. In DNA form, the CDR3 reads TGTGCCAGCAGCCAGTTCGGTGGCACAGATACGCAGTATTTT.

The chain is built from TRBV5-4 and TRBJ2-5; TRBD2 matches at 11 bases. V was pared by 0 bases and J by 4 bases, with 2 bases of the junction left unmatched. From germline, CDR1 is SGHNT and CDR2 YYREEE (reference sequence). The CDR3 sequence is 15 residues long. CDR3 amino acids: CASSLDSGRGETQYF. DNA for the CDR3: TGTGCCAGCAGCTTGGATAGCGGGAGGGGAGAGACCCAGTACTTC.

The gene calls are TRBV2 and TRBJ2-5, with unresolved D. The CDR3 length is 14 residues. V dropped 6 bases and J dropped 2 bases, with 13 bases sitting between them. CDR1 is SNHLY, CDR2 FYNNEI, per germline. CDR3 DNA: TGTGCCAGCAGGCAGACGACAAATCAAGAGACCCAGTACTTC. Translating gives CASRQTTNQETQYF.

The chain is built from TRBV28 and TRBJ2-3, with TRBD1 as a possible D gene (7 bases). The CDR3 length is 19 residues. Germline CDR1 MDHEN, CDR2 SYDVKM. The V gene lost 5 bases and the J gene lost 0 bases, with 24 bases spanning the gap. The CDR3 DNA sequence: TGTGCCAGCAGTCCCCCTGGTCAGGGGGGACGGACTAGCACAGATACGCAGTATTTT. It is translated as CASSPPGQGGRTSTDTQYF. Looking up the rest from reference TRBV28 and TRBJ2-3 gives the full variable domain: DVKVTQSSRYLVKRTGEKVFLECVQDMDHENMFWYRQDPGLGLRLIYFSYDVKMKEKGDIPEGYSVSREKKERFSLILESASTNQTSMYLCASSPPGQGGRTSTDTQYFGPGTRLTVL.

This clone turned up a few times. The chain joins TRBV19 to TRBJ2-3; the D gene is possibly TRBD2 (6 bases). V lost 1 base to trimming and J lost 5 bases, with 13 bases between them. There are 15 residues in the CDR3. In germline, CDR1 is LNHDA, CDR2 SQIVND (reference sequence). CDR3 bases: TGTGCCAGTAGTATAGGCGGAGGGAGTCTAGATACGCAGTATTTT. Protein sequence: CASSIGGGSLDTQYF.

This clone was found a few times. This chain uses TRBV29-1 with TRBJ2-3; D is unclear. V dropped 6 bases and J dropped 2 bases, with 9 bases sitting between them. The CDR3 spans 12 residues. Looked up from germline, CDR1 is SQVTM and CDR2 is ANQGSEA. The chain's CDR3 is CSVKLSTDTQYF. The CDR3 DNA reads as TGCAGCGTCAAACTTTCCACAGATACGCAGTATTTT.